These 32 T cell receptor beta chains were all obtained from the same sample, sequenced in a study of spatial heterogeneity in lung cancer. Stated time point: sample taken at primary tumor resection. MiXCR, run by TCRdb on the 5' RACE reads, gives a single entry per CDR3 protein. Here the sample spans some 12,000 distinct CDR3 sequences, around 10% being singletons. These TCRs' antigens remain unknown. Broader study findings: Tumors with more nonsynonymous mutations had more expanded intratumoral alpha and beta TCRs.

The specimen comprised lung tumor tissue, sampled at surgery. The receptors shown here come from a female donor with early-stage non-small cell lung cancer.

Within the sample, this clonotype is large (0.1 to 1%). As DNA, the CDR3 is TGTGCCAGCAGCTTAGTTTGGGAAGCAGAGACCCAGTACTTC. This sequence encodes CASSLVWEAETQYF. The chain links TRBV7-2 to TRBJ2-5, with unresolved D. The CDR3 totals 14 residues. In germline, CDR1 is SGHTA, CDR2 FQGNSA. Trimming removed 1 base at V and 4 bases at J, with 10 bases between.

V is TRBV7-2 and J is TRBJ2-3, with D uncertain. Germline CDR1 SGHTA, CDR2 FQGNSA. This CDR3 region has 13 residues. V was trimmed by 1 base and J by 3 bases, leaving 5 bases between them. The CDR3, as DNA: TGTGCCAGCAGCTTAGGGCTAACAGATACGCAGTATTTT. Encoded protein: CASSLGLTDTQYF.

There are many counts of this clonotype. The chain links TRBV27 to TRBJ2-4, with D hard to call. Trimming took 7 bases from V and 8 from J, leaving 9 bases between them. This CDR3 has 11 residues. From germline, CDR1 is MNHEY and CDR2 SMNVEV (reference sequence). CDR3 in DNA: TGTGCCAGCAAAAGTGGGGACATTCAGTACTTC. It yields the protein CASKSGDIQYF.

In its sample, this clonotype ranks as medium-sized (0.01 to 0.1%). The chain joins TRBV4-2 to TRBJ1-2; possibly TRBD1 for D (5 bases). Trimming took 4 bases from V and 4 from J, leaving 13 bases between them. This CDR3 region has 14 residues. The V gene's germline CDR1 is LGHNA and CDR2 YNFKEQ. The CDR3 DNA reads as TGTGCCAGCAGCCCCTTAGGGGTGACCTATGGCTACACCTTC. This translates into CASSPLGVTYGYTF.

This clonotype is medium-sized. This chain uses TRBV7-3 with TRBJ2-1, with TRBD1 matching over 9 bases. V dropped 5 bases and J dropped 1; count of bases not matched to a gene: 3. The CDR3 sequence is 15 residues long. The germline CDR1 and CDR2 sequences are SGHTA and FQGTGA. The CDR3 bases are TGTGCCAGCAGCATTGACAGGGGGTCCTACAATGAGCAGTTCTTC. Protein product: CASSIDRGSYNEQFF. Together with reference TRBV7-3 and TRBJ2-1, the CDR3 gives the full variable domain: GAGVSQTPSNKVTEKGKYVELRCDPISGHTALYWYRQSLGQGPEFLIYFQGTGAADDSGLPNDRFFAVRPEGSVSTLKIQRTERGDSAVYLCASSIDRGSYNEQFFGPGTRLTVL.

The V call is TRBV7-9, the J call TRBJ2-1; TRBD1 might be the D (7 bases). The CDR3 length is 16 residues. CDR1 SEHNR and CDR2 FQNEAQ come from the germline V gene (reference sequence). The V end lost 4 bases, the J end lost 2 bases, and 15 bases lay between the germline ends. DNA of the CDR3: TGTGCCAGCAGCTGGCGGGACAGCCCTACCTACAATGAGCAGTTCTTC. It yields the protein CASSWRDSPTYNEQFF.

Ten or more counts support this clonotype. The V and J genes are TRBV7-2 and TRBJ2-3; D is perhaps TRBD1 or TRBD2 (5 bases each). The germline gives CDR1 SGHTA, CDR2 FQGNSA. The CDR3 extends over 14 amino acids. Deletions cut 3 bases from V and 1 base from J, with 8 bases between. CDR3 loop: CASSFGGGTDTQYF. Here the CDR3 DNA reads TGTGCCAGCAGCTTTGGGGGTGGCACAGATACGCAGTATTTT. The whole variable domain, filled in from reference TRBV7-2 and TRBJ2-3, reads GAGVSQSPSNKVTEKGKDVELRCDPISGHTALYWYRQSLGQGLEFLIYFQGNSAPDKSGLPSDRFSAERTGGSVSTLTIQRTQQEDSAVYLCASSFGGGTDTQYFGPGTRLTVL.

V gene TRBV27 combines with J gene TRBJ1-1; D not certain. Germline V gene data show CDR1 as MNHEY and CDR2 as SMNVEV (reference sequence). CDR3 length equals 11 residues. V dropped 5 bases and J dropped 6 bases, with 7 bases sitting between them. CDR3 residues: CASSTGAEAFF. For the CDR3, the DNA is TGTGCCAGCAGTACCGGGGCTGAAGCTTTCTTT.

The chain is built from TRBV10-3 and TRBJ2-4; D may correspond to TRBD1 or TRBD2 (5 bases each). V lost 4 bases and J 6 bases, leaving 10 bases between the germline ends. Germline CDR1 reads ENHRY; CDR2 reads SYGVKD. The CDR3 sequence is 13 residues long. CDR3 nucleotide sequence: TGTGCCATCAGTGGAGGGCAGGGAAACATTCAGTACTTC. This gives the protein CAISGGQGNIQYF.

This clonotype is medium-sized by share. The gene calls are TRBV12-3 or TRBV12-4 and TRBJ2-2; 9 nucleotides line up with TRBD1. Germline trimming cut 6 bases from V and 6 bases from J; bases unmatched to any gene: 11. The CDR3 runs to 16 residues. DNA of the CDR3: TGTGCCAGCAGATCCTCACAGGGGGCAAGGCCCGGGGAGCTGTTTTTT. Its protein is CASRSSQGARPGELFF.

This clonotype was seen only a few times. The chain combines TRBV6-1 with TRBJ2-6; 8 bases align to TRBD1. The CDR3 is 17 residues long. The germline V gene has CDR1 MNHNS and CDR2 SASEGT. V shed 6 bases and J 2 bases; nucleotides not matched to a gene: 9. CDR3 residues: CASRAGTGFTGANVLTF. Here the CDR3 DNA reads TGTGCCAGCAGGGCCGGGACAGGATTTACTGGGGCCAACGTCCTGACTTTC.

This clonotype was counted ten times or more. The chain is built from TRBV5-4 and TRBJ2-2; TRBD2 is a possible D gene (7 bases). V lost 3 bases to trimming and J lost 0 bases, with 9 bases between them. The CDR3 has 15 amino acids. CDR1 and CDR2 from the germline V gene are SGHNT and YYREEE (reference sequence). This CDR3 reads CASSSGGTNTGELFF. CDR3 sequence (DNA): TGTGCCAGCAGCTCGGGGGGCACGAACACCGGGGAGCTGTTTTTT.

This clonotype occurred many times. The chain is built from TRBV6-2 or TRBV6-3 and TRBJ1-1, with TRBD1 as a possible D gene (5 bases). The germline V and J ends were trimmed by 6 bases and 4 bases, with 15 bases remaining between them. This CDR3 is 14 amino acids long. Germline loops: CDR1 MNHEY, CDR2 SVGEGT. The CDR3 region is CASRKGLQATEAFF. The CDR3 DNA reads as TGTGCCAGCAGGAAGGGACTCCAGGCCACTGAAGCTTTCTTT.

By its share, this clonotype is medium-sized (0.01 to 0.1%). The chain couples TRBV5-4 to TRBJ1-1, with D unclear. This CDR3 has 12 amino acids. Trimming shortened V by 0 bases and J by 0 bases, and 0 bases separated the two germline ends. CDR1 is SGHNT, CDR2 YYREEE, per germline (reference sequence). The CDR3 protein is CASSLVNTEAFF. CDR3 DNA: TGTGCCAGCAGCTTGGTGAACACTGAAGCTTTCTTT.

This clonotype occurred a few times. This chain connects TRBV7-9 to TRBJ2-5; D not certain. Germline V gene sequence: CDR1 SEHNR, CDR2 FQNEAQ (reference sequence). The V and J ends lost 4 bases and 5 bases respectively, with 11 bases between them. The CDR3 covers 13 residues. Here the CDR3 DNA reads TGTGCCAGCAGCTCCCCTGGTCGGGAGACCCAGTACTTC. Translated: CASSSPGRETQYF.

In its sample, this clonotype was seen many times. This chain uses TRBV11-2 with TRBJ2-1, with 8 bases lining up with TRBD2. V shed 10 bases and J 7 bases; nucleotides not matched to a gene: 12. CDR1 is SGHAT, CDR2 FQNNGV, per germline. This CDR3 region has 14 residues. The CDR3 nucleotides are TGTGCCACCGCCCCGGCGGGGGGCCAGAATGAGCAGTTCTTC. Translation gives CATAPAGGQNEQFF.

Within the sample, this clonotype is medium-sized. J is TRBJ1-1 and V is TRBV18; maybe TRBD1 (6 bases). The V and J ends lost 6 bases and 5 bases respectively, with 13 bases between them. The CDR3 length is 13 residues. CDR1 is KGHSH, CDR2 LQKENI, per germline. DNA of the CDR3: TGTGCCAGCTCGCCCAGGGGTGAGACTGAAGCTTTCTTT. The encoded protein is CASSPRGETEAFF. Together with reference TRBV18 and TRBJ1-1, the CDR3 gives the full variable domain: NAGVMQNPRHLVRRRGQEARLRCSPMKGHSHVYWYRQLPEEGLKFMVYLQKENIIDESGMPKERFSAEFPKEGPSILRIQQVVRGDSAAYFCASSPRGETEAFFGQGTRLTVV.

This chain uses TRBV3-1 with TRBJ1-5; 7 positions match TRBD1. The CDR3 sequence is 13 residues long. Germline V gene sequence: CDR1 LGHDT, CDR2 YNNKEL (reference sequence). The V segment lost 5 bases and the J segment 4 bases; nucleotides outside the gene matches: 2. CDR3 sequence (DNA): TGTGCCAGCAGCGCAGGGGGGAATCAGCCCCAGCATTTT. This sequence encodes CASSAGGNQPQHF.

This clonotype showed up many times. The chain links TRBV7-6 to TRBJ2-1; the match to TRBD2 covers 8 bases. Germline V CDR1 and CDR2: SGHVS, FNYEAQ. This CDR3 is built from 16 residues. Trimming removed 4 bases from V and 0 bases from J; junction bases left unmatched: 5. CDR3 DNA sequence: TGTGCCAGCAGCTCCGGGAGGGCCCCCTCCTACAATGAGCAGTTCTTC. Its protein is CASSSGRAPSYNEQFF.

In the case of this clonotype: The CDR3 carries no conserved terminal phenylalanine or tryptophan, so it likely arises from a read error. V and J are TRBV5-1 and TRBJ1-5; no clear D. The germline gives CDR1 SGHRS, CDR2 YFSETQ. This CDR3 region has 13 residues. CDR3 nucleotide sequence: TGCGCTAGCAGCGTAGACCCTAATCAGCCCCAGCATTCT. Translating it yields CASSVDPNQPQHS.

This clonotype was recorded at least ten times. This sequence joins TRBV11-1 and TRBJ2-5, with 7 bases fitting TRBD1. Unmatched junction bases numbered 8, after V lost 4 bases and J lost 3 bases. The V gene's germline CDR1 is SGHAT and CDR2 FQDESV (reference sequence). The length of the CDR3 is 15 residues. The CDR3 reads CASSYTGQLEETQYF. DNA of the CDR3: TGTGCCAGCAGCTATACGGGACAGCTCGAAGAGACCCAGTACTTC.

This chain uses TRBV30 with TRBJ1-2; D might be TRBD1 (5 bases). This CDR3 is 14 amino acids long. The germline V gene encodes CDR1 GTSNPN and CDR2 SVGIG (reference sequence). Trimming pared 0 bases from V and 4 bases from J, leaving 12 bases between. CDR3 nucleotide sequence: TGTGCCTGGAGTGTGCCAAGGACACCCTATGGCTACACCTTC. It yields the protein CAWSVPRTPYGYTF.

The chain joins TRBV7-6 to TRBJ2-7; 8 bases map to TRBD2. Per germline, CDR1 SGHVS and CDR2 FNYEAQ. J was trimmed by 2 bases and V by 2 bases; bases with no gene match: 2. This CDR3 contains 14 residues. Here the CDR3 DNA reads TGTGCCAGCAGCTTAACTAGCGGCCCCTACGAGCAGTACTTC. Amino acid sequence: CASSLTSGPYEQYF.

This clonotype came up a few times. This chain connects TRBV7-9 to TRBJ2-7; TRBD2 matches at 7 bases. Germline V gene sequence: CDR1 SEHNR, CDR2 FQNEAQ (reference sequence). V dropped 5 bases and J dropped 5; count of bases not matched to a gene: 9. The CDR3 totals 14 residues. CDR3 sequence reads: CASSHPGGNNEQYF. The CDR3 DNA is TGTGCCAGCAGCCATCCGGGAGGTAATAACGAGCAGTACTTC.

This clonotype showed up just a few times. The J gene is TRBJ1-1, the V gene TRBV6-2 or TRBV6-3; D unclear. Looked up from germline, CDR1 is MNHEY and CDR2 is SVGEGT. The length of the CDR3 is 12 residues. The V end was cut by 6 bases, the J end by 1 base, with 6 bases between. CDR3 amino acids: CASSRRNTEAFF. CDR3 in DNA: TGTGCCAGCAGCCGGCGGAACACTGAAGCTTTCTTT.

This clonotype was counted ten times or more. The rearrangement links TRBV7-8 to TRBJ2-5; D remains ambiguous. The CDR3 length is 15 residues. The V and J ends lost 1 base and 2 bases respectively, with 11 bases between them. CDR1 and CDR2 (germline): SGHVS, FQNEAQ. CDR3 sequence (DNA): TGTGCCAGCAGCTTAGAGATGGCAGATCAAGAGACCCAGTACTTC. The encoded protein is CASSLEMADQETQYF.

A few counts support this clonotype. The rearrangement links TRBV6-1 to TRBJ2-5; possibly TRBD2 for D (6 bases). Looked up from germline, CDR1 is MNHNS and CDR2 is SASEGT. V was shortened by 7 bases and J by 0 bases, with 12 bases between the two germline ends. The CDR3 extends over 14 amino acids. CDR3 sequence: CASKGLQYQETQYF. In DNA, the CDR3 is TGTGCCAGCAAGGGACTTCAGTACCAAGAGACCCAGTACTTC.

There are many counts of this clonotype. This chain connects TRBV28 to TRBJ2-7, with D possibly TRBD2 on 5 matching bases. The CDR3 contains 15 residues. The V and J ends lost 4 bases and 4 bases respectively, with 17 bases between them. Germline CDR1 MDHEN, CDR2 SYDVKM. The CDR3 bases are TGTGCCAGCAGTTCCCGGCCGGGCGGAGGATACGAGCAGTACTTC. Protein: CASSSRPGGGYEQYF.

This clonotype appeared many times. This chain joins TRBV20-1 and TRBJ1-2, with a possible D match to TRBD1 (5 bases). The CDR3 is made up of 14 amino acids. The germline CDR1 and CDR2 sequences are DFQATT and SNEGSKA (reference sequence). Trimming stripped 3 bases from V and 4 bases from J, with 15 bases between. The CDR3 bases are TGCAGTGCTAGGGGGCTCACCTCTGGCTATGGCTACACCTTC. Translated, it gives CSARGLTSGYGYTF.

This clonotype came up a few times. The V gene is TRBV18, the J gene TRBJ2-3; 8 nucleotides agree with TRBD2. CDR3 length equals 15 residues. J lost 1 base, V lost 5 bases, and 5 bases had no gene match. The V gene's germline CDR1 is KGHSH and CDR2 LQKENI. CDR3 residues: CASSSGGEGTDTQYF. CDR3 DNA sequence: TGTGCCAGCTCAAGCGGGGGTGAGGGCACAGATACGCAGTATTTT.

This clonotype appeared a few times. This chain's CDR3 is CASSPRDGDSGANVLTF. DNA of the CDR3: TGTGCCAGCAGTCCCCGGGACGGCGACTCTGGGGCCAACGTCCTGACTTTC. V and J are TRBV6-1 and TRBJ2-6, with D perhaps TRBD1 or TRBD2 (5 bases each). CDR3 length: 17 residues. CDR1 is MNHNS and CDR2 is SASEGT in the germline V gene. Trimming pared 5 bases from V and 0 bases from J, leaving 14 bases between.

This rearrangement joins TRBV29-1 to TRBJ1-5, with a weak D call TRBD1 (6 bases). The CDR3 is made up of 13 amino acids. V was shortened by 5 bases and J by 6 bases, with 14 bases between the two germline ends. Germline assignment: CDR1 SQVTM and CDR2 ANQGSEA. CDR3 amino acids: CSVRQASTQPQHF. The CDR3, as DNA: TGCAGCGTTCGACAGGCCAGTACTCAGCCCCAGCATTTT.